This T cell receptor beta chain was sequenced in a study of blood T cell repertoires in COVID-19. Study overall: From T cells, B-cell-depleted T cells, or PBMCs came the material, which was cDNA or gDNA.

Ages ranged from roughly 18 to 100 years, with residence in 20 to 30 US areas. Original processing methods: Amplification from reference gene primers served as the basis for estimated nucleated cell counts. Libraries were prepared by immunoSEQ multiplex PCR; TCRdb keeps only in-frame clonotypes and omits some of them. V, J and clone size are those of that table, while D and trimming were read from the DNA. The sample consists of 120,000 to 150,000 clones, around 81% of them appearing once. Trimming took off 11 bases at V and 2 bases at J, with 18 bases between the two ends. Germline CDR1 reads ENHRY; CDR2 reads SYGVKD. The CDR3 contains 15 residues.

The sequence was obtained from a woman aged 40 to 49 who had recovered from COVID-19. The sample taken for sequencing was PBMCs or T cells enriched from blood (not recorded which). The chain uses TRBV10-3 and TRBJ1-4, with a possible D match to TRBD1 (5 bases). Here the CDR3 DNA reads TGTGCCGCCGGTTCTGGGGCCCCGACTAATGAAAAACTGTTTTTT. This codes for CAAGSGAPTNEKLFF.